The 25 T cell receptor beta chains given below trace back to one sample, sequenced in a study of molecular identifiers for immune sequencing clone quantification. TCRdb analysed the PCR reads with MiXCR anew, one entry per CDR3 protein. The sample records 50,000 or so distinct CDR3 sequences, around 25% being singletons. The sample comprised naive CD8+ T cells from blood, with Jurkat cell RNA spiked in. Subset of the sample: FACS-sorted CD8+CD4-CCR7+CD45RA+ naive T cells. These receptors came from a human donor in good health. Some libraries in this study had Jurkat cell RNA spiked in.

The chain joins TRBV4-3 to TRBJ2-7; 13 bases fit TRBD2. Germline CDR1 reads LGHNA; CDR2 reads YSLEER. J was trimmed by 12 bases and V by 3 bases; bases with no gene match: 14. The length of the CDR3 is 16 residues. As DNA, the CDR3 is TGCGCCAGCAGCCAGGGACTAGCGGGACGCCCCTACGCCCCGTACTTC. Its protein product is CASSQGLAGRPYAPYF.

Points on this clonotype: A much bigger clone sits one base away, suggesting this may be a read error. The V gene is TRBV7-2, the J gene TRBJ2-5; D possibly corresponds to TRBD2 (7 bases). The germline CDR1 and CDR2 sequences are SGHTA and FQGNSA. The CDR3 runs 17 residues. CDR3 nucleotides: TGTGCCGGCAGCCAGACGTCCGGAGCGGAGGGGGGGGAGACCCAGTACTTC. Its protein is CAGSQTSGAEGGETQYF.

In its sample, this clonotype was seen once. A much larger clonotype is one base distant, so this may be a read error. The V gene is TRBV20-1, the J gene TRBJ2-7, with D unresolved. CDR1 DFQATT and CDR2 SNEGSKA come from the germline V gene (reference sequence). Trimming removed 2 bases from V and 5 bases from J, with 4 bases in between. The CDR3 loop spans 10 amino acids. The CDR3 DNA sequence: TGCAGTGCTAGACGGGACGAGCAGTACTTC. Translation gives CSARRDEQYF.

The rearrangement joins TRBV6-2 or TRBV6-3 to TRBJ2-7; D is ambiguous. V lost 9 bases to trimming and J lost 4 bases, with 16 bases between them. The CDR3 extends over 13 amino acids. Germline V gene sequence: CDR1 MNHEY, CDR2 SVGEGT. CDR3 DNA: TGTGCCAGGAGTAGAGGCTACGGTTACGAGCAGTACTTC. Translation gives CARSRGYGYEQYF.

A word on this clonotype: This may come from a read error, since a much larger clone is one base off. V gene TRBV11-2 combines with J gene TRBJ2-3; D is tentatively TRBD1 or TRBD2 (6 bases each). V lost 3 bases and J lost 2, with 12 bases in between. The CDR3 sequence is 15 residues long. CDR1 and CDR2 (germline): SGHAT, FQNNGV. The CDR3 bases are TGTGCCAGCAGCTTGGGTGGGGGGCCCACAGATACGCAGTATTTT. This codes for CASSLGGGPTDTQYF.

A note on this clonotype: A much bigger clone sits one base away, suggesting this may be a read error. The genes are TRBV7-8 and TRBJ2-3; 9 bases line up with TRBD2. The CDR3 runs to 16 residues. Per germline, CDR1 SGHVS and CDR2 FQNEAQ. This chain's CDR3 is CASGLVSSGAPDTQYF. CDR3 nucleotides: TGTGCCAGCGGCTTAGTCTCTAGCGGGGCCCCAGATACGCAGTATTTT.

There are many counts of this clonotype. The J gene is TRBJ2-4, the V gene TRBV19; TRBD1 is a possible D gene (7 bases). The CDR3 sequence is 15 residues long. V was cut by 7 bases and J by 2 bases, with 15 bases left in between. Germline V CDR1 and CDR2: LNHDA, SQIVND (reference sequence). The CDR3 loop reads CASTPQGGSKNIQYF. The CDR3 DNA reads TGTGCCAGTACCCCTCAGGGGGGATCCAAAAACATTCAGTACTTC.

This clonotype was seen more than once but under ten times. The rearrangement joins TRBV7-3 to TRBJ2-5; TRBD2 aligns across 13 bases. The CDR3 spans 15 residues. CDR1 is SGHTA, CDR2 FQGTGA, per germline. With 5 bases clipped from V and 3 bases from J, the junction kept 3 bases outside the gene matches. The DNA for the CDR3 is TGTGCCAGCAGCCCCGGACTAGCGGGAGAAGAGACCCAGTACTTC. Its protein is CASSPGLAGEETQYF. The variable domain in full, with the rest retrieved from reference TRBV7-3 and TRBJ2-5, is GAGVSQTPSNKVTEKGKYVELRCDPISGHTALYWYRQSLGQGPEFLIYFQGTGAADDSGLPNDRFFAVRPEGSVSTLKIQRTERGDSAVYLCASSPGLAGEETQYFGPGTRLLVL.

This clonotype was recorded at least ten times. The chain couples TRBV7-9 to TRBJ2-3; D possibly corresponds to TRBD2 (6 bases). Looked up from germline, CDR1 is SEHNR and CDR2 is FQNEAQ (reference sequence). V was shortened by 5 bases and J by 0 bases, with 18 bases between the two germline ends. The CDR3 has 17 amino acids. Here the CDR3 reads CASSLLVGGSSTDTQYF. The CDR3 DNA is TGTGCCAGCAGCCTACTAGTGGGAGGCTCGAGCACAGATACGCAGTATTTT. Filled out from reference TRBV7-9 and TRBJ2-3, the complete variable domain reads DTGVSQNPRHKITKRGQNVTFRCDPISEHNRLYWYRQTLGQGPEFLTYFQNEAQLEKSRLLSDRFSAERPKGSFSTLEIQRTEQGDSAMYLCASSLLVGGSSTDTQYFGPGTRLTVL.

As for this clonotype: Given a much more abundant clone one base away, this may be a read error. This chain links TRBV5-6 with TRBJ2-7; unclear D gene. The CDR3 is 13 residues long. Germline CDR1 is SGHDT and CDR2 is YYEEEE. The CDR3, as DNA: TGTGCCAGCAGCTGGGCGGCCTCCCACGAGCAGTACTTC. The encoded protein is CASSWAASHEQYF.

This clonotype was recorded at least ten times. The genes are TRBV20-1 and TRBJ2-7; weak D call: TRBD1 (6 bases). The CDR3 runs to 15 residues. Germline V gene sequence: CDR1 DFQATT, CDR2 SNEGSKA (reference sequence). V gave up 0 bases and J gave up 0 bases, with 12 bases separating them. The CDR3 loop is CSAREDRRNSYEQYF. The CDR3 DNA reads as TGCAGTGCTAGAGAGGACAGAAGGAACTCCTACGAGCAGTACTTC.

The sample holds many counts of this clonotype. J is TRBJ1-1 and V is TRBV7-9; no definite D call. Germline V gene sequence: CDR1 SEHNR, CDR2 FQNEAQ (reference sequence). Deletions cut 1 base from V and 2 bases from J, with 8 bases between. CDR3 size: 14 residues. CDR3 DNA sequence: TGTGCCAGCAGCTTAGGAGAGATTAACACTGAAGCTTTCTTT. It yields the protein CASSLGEINTEAFF.

This clonotype appeared many times. This rearrangement joins TRBV6-6 to TRBJ1-1; the match to TRBD1 covers 8 bases. The CDR3 contains 15 residues. V lost 6 bases to trimming and J lost 4 bases; unmatched junction nucleotides: 10. Germline lookup yields CDR1 MNHNY and CDR2 SVGAGI (reference sequence). CDR3 sequence reads: CASSSDGQGFTEAFF. The CDR3 coding sequence is TGTGCCAGCAGCTCCGACGGACAGGGATTCACTGAAGCTTTCTTT.

This clonotype came up many times. This chain links TRBV7-6 with TRBJ2-7; D is perhaps TRBD1 (6 bases). CDR3 length: 14 amino acids. Germline loops: CDR1 SGHVS, CDR2 FNYEAQ. V was cut by 5 bases and J by 3 bases, with 14 bases left in between. In DNA, the CDR3 is TGTGCCAGCAGCCCAAGGGGACATAACTACGAGCAGTACTTC. Its translation: CASSPRGHNYEQYF.

This clonotype was observed at least ten times. The chain combines TRBV5-6 with TRBJ2-1; D is uncertain. In germline, CDR1 is SGHDT, CDR2 YYEEEE. Trimming left V 0 bases short and J 6 bases short, with 7 bases between. The CDR3 has 13 amino acids. As DNA, the CDR3 is TGTGCCAGCAGCTTGGTAGTGAGCAATGAGCAGTTCTTC. Encoded protein: CASSLVVSNEQFF.

This clonotype appeared a few times. V usage is TRBV6-2 or TRBV6-3 and J usage is TRBJ2-3; D is unresolved. The V end lost 6 bases, the J end lost 4 bases, and 11 bases lay between the germline ends. CDR1 and CDR2 from the germline V gene are MNHEY and SVGEGT. This CDR3 is built from 13 residues. The DNA of the CDR3 is TGTGCCAGCAGCCTACCCCACCCAGATACGCAGTATTTT. It encodes CASSLPHPDTQYF.

This clonotype was counted many times. CDR3 sequence reads: CASSPYRDFQETQYF. In DNA form, the CDR3 reads TGTGCCAGCAGCCCCTACCGGGACTTCCAAGAGACCCAGTACTTC. V is TRBV7-9 and J is TRBJ2-5; possibly TRBD2 for D (6 bases). The CDR3 runs to 15 residues. The V end was cut by 5 bases, the J end by 1 base, with 14 bases between. CDR1 is SEHNR and CDR2 is FQNEAQ in the germline V gene (reference sequence). The entire variable domain, with the rest obtained from reference TRBV7-9 and TRBJ2-5, is as follows: DTGVSQNPRHKITKRGQNVTFRCDPISEHNRLYWYRQTLGQGPEFLTYFQNEAQLEKSRLLSDRFSAERPKGSFSTLEIQRTEQGDSAMYLCASSPYRDFQETQYFGPGTRLLVL.

As regards this clonotype: This may arise from a read error, as a much more abundant clone is one base away. The CDR3 carries no conserved terminal phenylalanine or tryptophan, so it likely arises from a read error. The gene calls are TRBV6-2 or TRBV6-3 and TRBJ2-7, with 11 bases fitting TRBD2. V lost 5 bases, J lost 6 bases, and 6 bases stayed unmatched. Per germline, CDR1 MNHEY and CDR2 SVGEGT. The CDR3 has 14 amino acids. The CDR3 here is CASSVAGGPLEQYL. CDR3 nucleotide sequence: TGTGCCAGCAGTGTAGCGGGAGGGCCACTCGAGCAGTACTTA.

This clonotype showed up many times. This chain links TRBV5-6 with TRBJ2-1, with TRBD1 matching over 9 bases. Germline V gene lookup returns CDR1 SGHDT and CDR2 YYEEEE. V was clipped by 4 bases and J by 2 bases; unmatched bases: 7. The CDR3 length is 16 residues. CDR3 bases: TGTGCCAGCAGCGGACAGGGGTCAGAACCCTACAATGAGCAGTTCTTC. This sequence encodes CASSGQGSEPYNEQFF.

This clonotype has a count of ten or more. The gene calls are TRBV6-5 and TRBJ1-5, with D unresolved. Trimming took off 2 bases at V and 0 bases at J, with 17 bases between the two ends. The CDR3 totals 18 residues. From germline, CDR1 is MNHEY and CDR2 SVGAGI. The CDR3 reads CASSYNPPNEYSNQPQHF. The CDR3 DNA is TGTGCCAGCAGTTACAATCCCCCGAATGAATATAGCAATCAGCCCCAGCATTTT.

Points on this clonotype: A junction end diverges from the germline sequence, so it may reflect a read error. The CDR3 region has the DNA TGTGCCTCACTCCTGGACCGTGGGCATGGCTGCGCCTTC. Amino acid sequence: CASLLDRGHGCAF. The genes are TRBV19 and TRBJ1-2; D unclear. CDR3 length equals 13 residues. Germline V gives CDR1 LNHDA, CDR2 SQIVND (reference sequence).

The sample holds many counts of this clonotype. The chain has TRBV30 and TRBJ2-5; 11 nucleotides line up with TRBD2. The CDR3 is made up of 17 amino acids. Looked up from germline, CDR1 is GTSNPN and CDR2 is SVGIG (reference sequence). Germline trimming cut 1 base from V and 1 base from J; bases unmatched to any gene: 8. The CDR3 DNA follows: TGTGCCTGGAGTGCGTGGGATAGCGGGGGGGGCCAAGAGACCCAGTACTTC. It encodes CAWSAWDSGGGQETQYF.

This clonotype was recorded at least ten times. The chain employs TRBV30 and TRBJ2-1, with TRBD1 matching 7 bases. J gave up 12 bases and V 3 bases, and 11 bases lay outside the gene matches. The CDR3 contains 13 residues. The germline gives CDR1 GTSNPN, CDR2 SVGIG (reference sequence). The chain's CDR3 is CAWSPGTALGQFF. Here the CDR3 DNA reads TGTGCCTGGAGCCCCGGGACAGCGCTTGGGCAGTTCTTC.

This clonotype was recorded many times. V usage is TRBV20-1 and J usage is TRBJ2-7; 8 bases align to TRBD1. Germline values: CDR1 DFQATT, CDR2 SNEGSKA (reference sequence). This CDR3 has 15 residues. The J segment lost 5 bases and the V segment lost 6 bases, leaving 15 bases of the junction unmatched. The CDR3 protein is CSAPKTGVSRNEQYF. The CDR3 DNA reads TGCAGTGCCCCTAAGACAGGGGTATCTCGGAACGAGCAGTACTTC.

Turning to this clonotype: A much larger clone lies a single base off, so this may be a read error. The chain is built from TRBV27 and TRBJ2-7; TRBD1 is a possible D gene (6 bases). Germline CDR1 reads MNHEY; CDR2 reads SMNVEV (reference sequence). The CDR3 covers 13 residues. V dropped 6 bases and J dropped 3 bases, with 12 bases sitting between them. This chain's CDR3 is CASSLGQLYEQYF. The CDR3, as DNA: TGTGCCAGCAGCCTGGGACAACTCTACGAGCAGTACTTC.